The next 23 T cell receptor beta chains were all read from a single sample in a study of graft-versus-host responses after intestinal transplantation. Assay: immunoSEQ multiplex PCR; the TCRdb copy retains only in-frame clones and omits some. This table has around 6,000 clones, 25% to 35% appearing once. The sample consisted of alloreactive CD4+ T cells from a mixed lymphocyte reaction culture, taken before transplantation. Regarding subset: CFSE-low proliferating T cells sorted from approximately 6-day pre-transplant mixed lymphocyte reaction (GvH or HvG direction). Receptor source: a human patient who was an organ donor for intestinal transplantation.

In this sample, this clone turned up a few times. V is TRBV2 and J is TRBJ2-5, with 7 bases matching TRBD2. CDR3 size: 15 residues. V shed 6 bases and J 7 bases; nucleotides not matched to a gene: 14. Per germline, CDR1 SNHLY and CDR2 FYNNEI. The CDR3 loop reads CASSPTGLTFGTQYF. The CDR3 DNA follows: TGTGCCAGCAGCCCGACGGGACTAACATTTGGGACCCAGTACTTC.

This clone was observed a few times. V and J are TRBV2 and TRBJ2-7, with 9 bases matching TRBD1. The CDR3 runs 15 residues. Per germline, CDR1 SNHLY and CDR2 FYNNEI. Trimming removed 4 bases from V and 3 bases from J; junction bases left unmatched: 7. The CDR3 nucleotides read TGTGCCAGCAGTGCTACCGGGACAGGGTACTACGAGCAGTACTTC. It codes for CASSATGTGYYEQYF. Complete variable domain (other parts from reference TRBV2 and TRBJ2-7): EPEVTQTPSHQVTQMGQEVILRCVPISNHLYFYWYRQILGQKVEFLVSFYNNEISEKSEIFDDQFSVERPDGSNFTLKIRSTKLEDSAMYFCASSATGTGYYEQYFGPGTRLTVT.

The chain carries TRBV18 and TRBJ1-1, with 9 bases that match TRBD1. Trimming removed 11 bases from V and 7 bases from J; junction bases left unmatched: 14. This CDR3 is built from 14 residues. Germline assignment: CDR1 KGHSH and CDR2 LQKENI. Here the CDR3 DNA reads TGTGCCGGCGCGGAACAGGGGGCGCTGGGTGAAGCTTTCTTT. Amino acids: CAGAEQGALGEAFF.

The rearrangement joins TRBV4-2 to TRBJ2-3; 8 bases align to TRBD2. CDR1 and CDR2 (germline): LGHNA, YNFKEQ. The trim removed 3 bases at V and 4 bases at J, leaving 0 bases unmatched. The CDR3 totals 13 residues. CDR3 loop: CASSHSGADTQYF. For the CDR3, the DNA is TGTGCCAGCAGCCATAGCGGGGCAGATACGCAGTATTTT.

Regarding this clone: Possible read error: a much larger clone is one base away. The J gene is TRBJ1-2, the V gene TRBV30; TRBD1 matches 8 bases. CDR3 length equals 14 residues. Germline V gene data show CDR1 as GTSNPN and CDR2 as SVGIG (reference sequence). With 4 bases clipped from V and 11 bases from J, the junction kept 15 bases outside the gene matches. The CDR3 region is CAWNGQGGEGLYTF. The DNA of the CDR3 is TGTGCCTGGAATGGACAGGGAGGGGAAGGGCTTTACACCTTC.

The gene calls are TRBV6-6 and TRBJ1-5, with a possible D match to TRBD1 (5 bases). Trimming cost V 1 base and J 0 bases, with 7 bases left between them. Germline loops: CDR1 MNHNY, CDR2 SVGAGI (reference sequence). The CDR3 runs to 15 residues. This CDR3 is CASSYWGDSNQPQHF. DNA of the CDR3: TGTGCCAGCAGTTACTGGGGGGATAGCAATCAGCCCCAGCATTTT.

This clone showed up just once. The chain couples TRBV29-1 to TRBJ1-4, with D tentatively TRBD1 (5 bases). V dropped 0 bases and J dropped 8 bases, with 10 bases sitting between them. CDR1 SQVTM and CDR2 ANQGSEA come from the germline V gene. The CDR3 loop spans 13 amino acids. The CDR3 region has the DNA TGCAGCGTTGAAGACAGGGTAATGGAAAAACTGTTTTTT. Translated: CSVEDRVMEKLFF.

The chain combines TRBV6-5 with TRBJ2-3; D is unclear. The CDR3 length is 13 residues. Trimming cost V 2 bases and J 1 base, with 4 bases left between them. Germline V CDR1 and CDR2: MNHEY, SVGAGI. CDR3 DNA: TGTGCCAGCAGTTACAGGGGCACAGATACGCAGTATTTT. It yields the protein CASSYRGTDTQYF.

This clone appeared a few times. This chain connects TRBV4-1 to TRBJ2-5; tentatively, D is TRBD1 (6 bases). Germline V gene data show CDR1 as MGHRA and CDR2 as YSYEKL. The CDR3 is 11 residues long. Between the trimmed V and J ends, which lost 5 bases and 11 bases, there was a span of 12 bases. The CDR3 sequence is CASSRGWEQYF. The CDR3 nucleotides read TGCGCCAGCAGCAGGGGGTGGGAGCAGTACTTC.

This clone turned up a few times. The junction and the germline gene differ at one end; a read error may be behind it. The chain carries TRBV25-1 and TRBJ1-2; possibly TRBD1 for D (6 bases). The CDR3 loop spans 11 amino acids. Looked up from germline, CDR1 is MGHDK and CDR2 is SYGVNS. The CDR3 sequence: CACSGGGGYTF. CDR3 sequence (DNA): TGTGCCTGCAGTGGGGGGGGCGGCTACACCTTC.

This clone was observed a few times. Since no conserved phenylalanine or tryptophan closes the CDR3, a read error is the likely cause. The DNA is left out, because the CDR3 cannot be placed on it with certainty; the CDR3 is given as TCRdb lists it. V is TRBV5-8 and J is TRBJ2-7; no DNA check was done on the table's D call, TRBD1. The CDR3 spans 12 amino acids, including both terminal residues. Germline CDR1 and CDR2: SGHTS and YDEGEE. This chain's CDR3 is CASSPGTGPPDL.

The V and J genes are TRBV20-1 and TRBJ2-7; D not resolved. Trimming pared 0 bases from V and 3 bases from J, leaving 0 bases between. Per the germline V gene, CDR1 is DFQATT and CDR2 is SNEGSKA (reference sequence). CDR3 length equals 10 residues. The CDR3 bases are TGCAGTGCTAGAGACTACGAGCAGTACTTC. Its translation is CSARDYEQYF.

This clone rates as large. The genes are TRBV10-3 and TRBJ1-2; 7 bases fit TRBD1. The CDR3 covers 13 residues. Germline loops: CDR1 ENHRY, CDR2 SYGVKD. The junction had 3 bases not matched to a gene; V was cut back by 8 bases and J by 0 bases. The chain's CDR3 is CAIHGTANYGYTF. CDR3 DNA: TGTGCCATCCATGGGACAGCTAACTATGGCTACACCTTC.

The V and J genes are TRBV12-5 and TRBJ2-3; D is perhaps TRBD2 (6 bases). Germline CDR1 is LGHNT and CDR2 is FRNRAP. Trimming took 4 bases from V and 1 from J, leaving 9 bases between them. The CDR3 is made up of 14 amino acids. CDR3 in DNA: TGTGCTAGTGGTTGGTCGGGGGGCACAGATACGCAGTATTTT. Translated: CASGWSGGTDTQYF. Full variable domain (rest looked up from reference TRBV12-5 and TRBJ2-3): DARVTQTPRHKVTEMGQEVTMRCQPILGHNTVFWYRQTMMQGLELLAYFRNRAPLDDSGMPKDRFSAEMPDATLATLKIQPSEPRDSAVYFCASGWSGGTDTQYFGPGTRLTVL.

This clone was detected only a few times. This sequence joins TRBV20-1 and TRBJ2-3, with unresolved D. The CDR3 has 10 residues. The germline V and J ends were trimmed by 0 bases and 10 bases, with 5 bases remaining between them. Germline values: CDR1 DFQATT, CDR2 SNEGSKA (reference sequence). This CDR3 reads CSARDLAQYF. The CDR3 DNA is TGCAGTGCTAGAGATCTAGCGCAGTATTTT.

This clone is classed as large. The chain is built from TRBV2 and TRBJ2-2; TRBD2 agrees at 11 bases. The CDR3 contains 15 residues. Germline trimming cut 6 bases from V and 6 bases from J; bases unmatched to any gene: 6. Germline lookup yields CDR1 SNHLY and CDR2 FYNNEI. The CDR3 is CASRELAGDAGELFF. The CDR3 bases are TGTGCCAGCAGAGAACTAGCGGGGGACGCCGGGGAGCTGTTTTTT.

This chain links TRBV11-2 with TRBJ2-3; a possible D gene is TRBD2 (5 bases). CDR1 and CDR2 from the germline V gene are SGHAT and FQNNGV. Trimming took off 0 bases at V and 15 bases at J, with 16 bases between the two ends. The CDR3 contains 13 residues. CDR3 nucleotides: TGTGCCAGCAGCTTAGATATCGGCGGGTCCCCATATTTT. This gives the protein CASSLDIGGSPYF.

This clone appeared a few times. This chain joins TRBV6-5 and TRBJ1-2; maybe TRBD1 (5 bases). This CDR3 region has 14 residues. The V and J ends lost 2 bases and 2 bases respectively, with 9 bases between them. Germline-derived CDR1 and CDR2 are MNHEY and SVGAGI. CDR3 nucleotides: TGTGCCAGCAGTTACGTATCAGGGAACTATGGCTACACCTTC. Encoded protein: CASSYVSGNYGYTF.

This chain uses TRBV6-5 with TRBJ2-7; 8 nucleotides align to TRBD1. V lost 4 bases and J lost 1; bases outside the gene matches: 6. The CDR3 consists of 15 residues. Germline V gene sequence: CDR1 MNHEY, CDR2 SVGAGI. The CDR3 spells CASSFDRGPSYEQYF. Written as DNA, the CDR3 is TGTGCCAGCAGTTTCGACAGGGGCCCTTCCTACGAGCAGTACTTC.

By proportion, this clone is large. The chain couples TRBV19 to TRBJ1-4; D ambiguous. The germline V gene encodes CDR1 LNHDA and CDR2 SQIVND (reference sequence). The CDR3 spans 15 residues. Trimming took off 2 bases at V and 4 bases at J, with 11 bases between the two ends. In DNA form, the CDR3 reads TGTGCCAGTAGTATAAGGCCGGGTTATAATGAAAAACTGTTTTTT. As protein: CASSIRPGYNEKLFF. The full variable domain, rest sourced from reference TRBV19 and TRBJ1-4, is DGGITQSPKYLFRKEGQNVTLSCEQNLNHDAMYWYRQDPGQGLRLIYYSQIVNDFQKGDIAEGYSVSREKKESFPLTVTSAQKNPTAFYLCASSIRPGYNEKLFFGSGTQLSVL.

This clone has just a few counts. Since a much larger clone is just one base distant, this may be a read error. Distinct nucleotide sequences in the sample also encode this CDR3. V usage is TRBV7-2 and J usage is TRBJ1-1, with 10 nucleotides matching TRBD1. Germline-derived CDR1 and CDR2 are SGHTA and FQGNSA. V dropped 3 bases and J dropped 2; count of bases not matched to a gene: 0. The length of the CDR3 is 14 residues. The CDR3 sequence: CASSLTGGNTEAFF. CDR3 nucleotide sequence: TGTGCCAGCAGCTTGACAGGGGGCAACACTGAAGCTTTCTTT.

In its sample, this clone ranks as large. The J gene is TRBJ2-4, the V gene TRBV2; D is unclear. Germline V gene data show CDR1 as SNHLY and CDR2 as FYNNEI. V was pared by 2 bases and J by 1 base, with 15 bases between. The CDR3 sequence is 17 residues long. The CDR3 region is CASSENLALRAKNIQYF. CDR3 in DNA: TGTGCCAGCAGTGAAAATTTGGCTTTACGTGCCAAAAACATTCAGTACTTC. The entire variable domain, with the rest obtained from reference TRBV2 and TRBJ2-4, is as follows: EPEVTQTPSHQVTQMGQEVILRCVPISNHLYFYWYRQILGQKVEFLVSFYNNEISEKSEIFDDQFSVERPDGSNFTLKIRSTKLEDSAMYFCASSENLALRAKNIQYFGAGTRLSVL.

By its share, this clone is medium-sized. The chain joins TRBV7-9 to TRBJ1-1; 9 positions agree with TRBD1. Germline lookup yields CDR1 SEHNR and CDR2 FQNEAQ (reference sequence). There are 13 residues in the CDR3. J lost 1 base, V lost 7 bases, and 1 base had no gene match. The CDR3 loop is CASMGQGNTEAFF. CDR3 in DNA: TGTGCCAGCATGGGACAGGGGAACACTGAAGCTTTCTTT.